This T cell receptor beta chain was captured by sequencing in a study of T cell repertoires in cytomegalovirus infection. The wider study: Both CMV infection and a matching HLA type were indicated by public TCR beta signatures.

TCRdb processed the reads anew with MiXCR; each CDR3 protein has one entry. Of 150,000 to 200,000 distinct CDR3 sequences listed, roughly 19% are singletons. This receptor was identified in a human donor in good health (CMV status not recorded). Some clones in this sample may be carry-over from other donors' samples. Input material: PBMCs.

The CDR3 bases are TGTGCCAGCAGCTCTTCTAGCGACCCCCACTACGAGCAGTACTTC. Translated, it gives CASSSSSDPHYEQYF. The chain links TRBV7-9 to TRBJ2-7; D is perhaps TRBD2 (6 bases). Germline CDR1 is SEHNR and CDR2 is FQNEAQ (reference sequence). The V end was cut by 4 bases, the J end by 3 bases, with 16 bases between. The CDR3 is 15 residues long. The whole variable domain, remainder taken from reference TRBV7-9 and TRBJ2-7, is DTGVSQNPRHKITKRGQNVTFRCDPISEHNRLYWYRQTLGQGPEFLTYFQNEAQLEKSRLLSDRFSAERPKGSFSTLEIQRTEQGDSAMYLCASSSSSDPHYEQYFGPGTRLTVT.